This TCR beta chain was sequenced during a study of beta chain features in type 1 diabetes. In the study overall: Sorted cells from all samples, numbering 107,917,701, were examined. Findings and caveats of the study: Naive, central memory and Treg TCRB repertoires appeared more alike in patients than in healthy donors. Moderate yet significant TCRB CDR3 shortening was seen in Type 1 diabetes patients in all four CD4+ subsets.

It was via CD45RO/CCR7/CD25/CD127/CD95/CD27 that CD4+ naive, central memory, regulatory and stem cell-like memory cells were sorted. About this clone itself: The target antigen is unknown.

Deletions cut 1 base from V and 7 bases from J, with 10 bases between. The CDR3 has 14 residues. Germline loops: CDR1 SEHNR, CDR2 FQNEAQ (reference sequence). Investigators reverse transcribed all isolated RNA, so they sequenced expressed TCRB transcripts. This table comes from immunoSEQ multiplex PCR, and its TCRdb copy is limited to in-frame clones, with some not included. The repertoire holds under 950,000 clones, with 17% as singletons. This receptor was obtained from a woman in her late teens or twenties in good health. This rearrangement joins TRBV7-9 to TRBJ1-4; perhaps TRBD1 as D (5 bases). The source material was naive CD4+ T cells from blood. The CDR3 spells CASSLVTGAEKLFF. The CDR3 DNA reads as TGTGCCAGCAGCTTAGTCACAGGTGCTGAAAAACTGTTTTTT.